The rows below give T cell receptor beta chains drawn from one sample of a study of T cell repertoires in cytomegalovirus infection. TCRdb re-analysed the reads in MiXCR, keeping a single row per CDR3 protein. The table has approximately 180,000 distinct CDR3 sequences, 8.5% to 10% seen once; the top ten hold about 4.6%. The sequenced sample consisted of PBMCs. The receptors here all came from a human donor in good health (CMV status not recorded). Some clones in this sample may be carry-over from other donors' samples. CDR3s include the opening cysteine and the closing phenylalanine or tryptophan. D genes are given only for firm matches. Clone size appears in some rows only: once, few, many, or a class for an expanded clone.

size	V	D	J	DNA	CDR3
.	TRBV11-3	.	TRBJ2-1	TGTGCCAGCAGCCAGAACAGGGTGAGTGAGCAGTTCTTC	CASSQNRVSEQFF
medium-sized	TRBV11-2	.	TRBJ2-3	TGTGCCAGCAGCTTCCCAGCGGCCTCGACAGATACGCAGTATTTT	CASSFPAASTDTQYF
few	TRBV20-1	TRBD1	TRBJ1-5	TGCAGTGCTAGCGCCGGGACAGCTAATCAGCCCCAGCATTTT	CSASAGTANQPQHF
many	TRBV7-2	.	TRBJ1-2	TGTGCCAGCAGCTCTTCAGGGGCCCTTCGAGGCTACACCTTC	CASSSSGALRGYTF
many	TRBV7-9	TRBD1	TRBJ2-7	TGTGCCAGCAGCTTACCGACAGGGTACGAGCAGTACTTC	CASSLPTGYEQYF
.	TRBV12-3/TRBV12-4	.	TRBJ2-7	TGTGCCAGCAGGAGACAGGAGTCCTACGAGCAGTACTTC	CASRRQESYEQYF
many	TRBV5-1	.	TRBJ1-1	TGCGCCAGCAGCCCTAAGCCACAGGGTTTTTGGGGTCCGAACACTGAAGCTTTCTTT	CASSPKPQGFWGPNTEAFF
few	TRBV7-9	.	TRBJ1-1	TGTGCCAGCAGCTTAAGGGAAACTGAAGCTTTCTTT	CASSLRETEAFF
.	TRBV20-1	TRBD1	TRBJ1-6	TGCAGTGCCCAGACAGGGTGGGATAATTCACCCCTCCACTTT	CSAQTGWDNSPLHF
many	TRBV7-2	.	TRBJ2-5	TGTGCCAGCAGCTTAACGCCTGCTTACCAAGAGACCCAGTACTTC	CASSLTPAYQETQYF
many	TRBV28	TRBD2	TRBJ2-7	TGTGCCAGCAGTTTGTTCGGGACTAGCGGGAGGTCCTACGAGCAGTACTTC	CASSLFGTSGRSYEQYF
few	TRBV19	.	TRBJ2-7	TGTGCCAGTAGTATGGTACCCGGGGGTCGGTACGAGCAGTACTTC	CASSMVPGGRYEQYF
many	TRBV19	TRBD2	TRBJ2-3	TGTGCCAGTGGAGGGAGGGGAGAGGTTCAGGATACGCAGTATTTT	CASGGRGEVQDTQYF
.	TRBV10-3	.	TRBJ2-1	TGTGCCATCAGTGAGTACCCGGACGGAGGCAATGAGCAGTTCTTC	CAISEYPDGGNEQFF
.	TRBV18	TRBD1	TRBJ1-2	TGTGCCAGCTCACCACAAGGGATACAGGGGACAGCTAACTATGGCTACACCTTC	CASSPQGIQGTANYGYTF
many	TRBV29-1	.	TRBJ1-3	TGCAGCGTTGAATCCGGGTCCGGAAACACCATATATTTT	CSVESGSGNTIYF
many	TRBV12-3/TRBV12-4	.	TRBJ2-2	TGTGCCAGCAGTCCACGGGGGATCGGGGGCGGGGAGCTGTTTTTT	CASSPRGIGGGELFF
.	TRBV11-2	.	TRBJ2-1	TGTGCCAGCAGCCCTCGGGACCCAAGCATCTACAATGAGCAGTTCTTC	CASSPRDPSIYNEQFF
.	TRBV7-2	.	TRBJ1-6	TGTGCCAGCAGAACCGAGCGAGGAAATTCACCCCTCCACTTT	CASRTERGNSPLHF
many	TRBV7-9	.	TRBJ2-6	TGTGCCAGCAGCTTTTCCCTCGGGACCCCTGGGGCCAACGTCCTGACTTTC	CASSFSLGTPGANVLTF
many	TRBV7-8	TRBD2	TRBJ2-2	TGTGCCAGCAGTCTTAATCTAGCGGGAGGGCCGGTCGGGGAGCTGTTTTTT	CASSLNLAGGPVGELFF
many	TRBV11-2	.	TRBJ2-7	TGTGCCAGCAGCTTAGTTGGGACCTCCTTCGAGCAGTACTTC	CASSLVGTSFEQYF
few	TRBV14	TRBD2	TRBJ2-1	TGTGCCAGCAGCCTCGGGACTAGCGGGAGATACAATGAGCAGTTCTTC	CASSLGTSGRYNEQFF
few	TRBV6-6	TRBD1	TRBJ2-7	TGTGCCAGCAGTTCCGGGACAGGGGGCGGCGAGCAGTACTTC	CASSSGTGGGEQYF